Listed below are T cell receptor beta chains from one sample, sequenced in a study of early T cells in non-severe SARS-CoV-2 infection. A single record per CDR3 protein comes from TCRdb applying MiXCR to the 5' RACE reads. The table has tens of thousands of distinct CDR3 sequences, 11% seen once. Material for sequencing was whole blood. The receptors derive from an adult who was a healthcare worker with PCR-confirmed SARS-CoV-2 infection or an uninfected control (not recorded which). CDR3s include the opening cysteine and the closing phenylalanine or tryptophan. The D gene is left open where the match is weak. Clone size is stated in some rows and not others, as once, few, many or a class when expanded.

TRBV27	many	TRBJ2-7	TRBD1	CASRQGREQYF	TGTGCCAGCAGACAGGGGCGGGAGCAGTACTTC
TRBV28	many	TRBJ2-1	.	CASSRFEQFF	TGTGCCAGCAGCAGATTTGAGCAGTTCTTC
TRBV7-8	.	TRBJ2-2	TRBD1	CASSSADRGIGELFF	TGTGCCAGCAGCTCGGCGGACAGGGGGATCGGGGAGCTGTTTTTT
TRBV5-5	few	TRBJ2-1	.	CASSPMLGSGPYNEQFF	TGTGCCAGCAGCCCGATGTTAGGCTCGGGCCCCTACAATGAGCAGTTCTTC
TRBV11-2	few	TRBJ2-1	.	CASSRWGYEQFF	TGTGCCAGCAGCCGATGGGGTTATGAGCAGTTCTTC
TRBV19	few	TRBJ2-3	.	CASSIQGPRTDTQYF	TGTGCCAGTAGTATACAGGGCCCTAGGACAGATACGCAGTATTTT
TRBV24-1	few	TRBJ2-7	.	CATSDLQGTTYEQYF	TGTGCCACCAGTGATTTGCAGGGTACCACCTACGAGCAGTACTTC
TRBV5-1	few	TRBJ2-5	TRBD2	CASSQGLAGGVPETQYF	TGCGCCAGCAGCCAAGGACTAGCGGGAGGAGTTCCAGAGACCCAGTACTTC
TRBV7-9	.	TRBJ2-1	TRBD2	CASSFLAGVDNEQFF	TGTGCCAGCAGCTTCTTGGCGGGAGTCGACAATGAGCAGTTCTTC
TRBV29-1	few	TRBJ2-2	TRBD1	CSVQGAYAGELFF	TGCAGCGTACAGGGGGCGTATGCCGGGGAGCTGTTTTTT
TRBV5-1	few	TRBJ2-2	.	CASSLKLDGELFF	TGCGCCAGCAGCTTGAAATTAGACGGGGAGCTGTTTTTT
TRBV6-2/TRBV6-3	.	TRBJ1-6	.	CASGRTNSPLHF	TGTGCCAGCGGCAGGACTAATTCACCCCTCCACTTT
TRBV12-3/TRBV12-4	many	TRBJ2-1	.	CASNNGGGHEQFF	TGTGCCAGCAATAACGGTGGAGGACATGAGCAGTTCTTC
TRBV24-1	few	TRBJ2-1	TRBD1	CATSDSGTGFYNEQFF	TGTGCCACCAGTGATTCCGGGACAGGCTTCTACAATGAGCAGTTCTTC
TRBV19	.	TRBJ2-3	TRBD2	CASSFLAGDTQYF	TGTGCCAGTAGTTTCCTAGCGGGAGATACGCAGTATTTT
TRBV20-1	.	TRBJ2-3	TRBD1	CSAYGTGNGSTDTQYF	TGCAGTGCCTACGGGACAGGTAACGGAAGCACAGATACGCAGTATTTT
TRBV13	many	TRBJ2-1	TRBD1	CASSLGGTGVYNEQFF	TGTGCCAGCAGCTTAGGGGGGACAGGGGTTTACAATGAGCAGTTCTTC
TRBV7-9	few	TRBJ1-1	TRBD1	CASSTDRGFAEAFF	TGTGCCAGCAGCACGGACAGGGGATTCGCTGAAGCTTTCTTT
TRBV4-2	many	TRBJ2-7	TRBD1	CASSQDRGPYEQYF	TGTGCCAGCAGCCAGGACAGGGGACCCTACGAGCAGTACTTC
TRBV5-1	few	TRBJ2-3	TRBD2	CASSHGTSGMTDTQYF	TGCGCCAGCAGCCACGGGACTAGCGGCATGACAGATACGCAGTATTTT
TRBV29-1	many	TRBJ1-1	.	CSVIPLKTGNTEAFF	TGCAGCGTTATCCCCCTAAAGACAGGGAACACTGAAGCTTTCTTT
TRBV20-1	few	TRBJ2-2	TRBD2	CSARSGTGNTGELFF	TGCAGTGCTAGAAGCGGGACTGGGAACACCGGGGAGCTGTTTTTT
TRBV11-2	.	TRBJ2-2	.	CASSSLTGRTGELFF	TGTGCCAGCAGCTCCTTGACAGGCCGGACCGGGGAGCTGTTTTTT
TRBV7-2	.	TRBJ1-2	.	CASSLSRGYTF	TGTGCCAGCAGCCTCTCTCGGGGCTACACCTTC
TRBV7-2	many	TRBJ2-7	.	CASSLGFRVNEQYF	TGTGCCAGCAGCTTAGGGTTTAGGGTGAACGAGCAGTACTTC
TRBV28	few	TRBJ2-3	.	CASTGMGASTDTQYF	TGTGCCAGCACCGGTATGGGGGCCAGCACAGATACGCAGTATTTT
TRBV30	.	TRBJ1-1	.	CAWSVYRVRTEAFF	TGTGCCTGGAGTGTATATAGGGTGAGAACTGAAGCTTTCTTT
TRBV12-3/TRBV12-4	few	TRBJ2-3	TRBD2	CASSFGTGGRGDTQYF	TGTGCCAGCAGTTTCGGGACCGGCGGGAGAGGCGATACGCAGTATTTT
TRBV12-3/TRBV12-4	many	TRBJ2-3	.	CASSQVPGLYTDTQYF	TGTGCCAGCAGCCAAGTGCCGGGACTTTACACAGATACGCAGTATTTT
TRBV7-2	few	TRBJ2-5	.	CASSSSSGAGWETQYF	TGTGCCAGCAGCTCCTCCTCAGGGGCCGGGTGGGAGACCCAGTACTTC
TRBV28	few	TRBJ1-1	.	CASSLASLNTEAFF	TGTGCCAGCAGTTTAGCCAGCTTGAACACTGAAGCTTTCTTT
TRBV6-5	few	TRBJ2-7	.	CASRGGTGLSYEQYF	TGTGCCAGCAGGGGAGGGACAGGCCTCTCCTACGAGCAGTACTTC
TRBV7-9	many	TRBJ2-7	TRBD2	CASSLAPSGSYEQYF	TGTGCCAGCAGCTTAGCGCCTAGCGGGAGCTACGAGCAGTACTTC
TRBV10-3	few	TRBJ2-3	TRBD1	CAISYPPGQGAVNTQYF	TGTGCCATCAGTTACCCACCGGGACAGGGGGCGGTAAATACGCAGTATTTT
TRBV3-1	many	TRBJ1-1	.	CASSQDTGPGTEAFF	TGTGCCAGCAGCCAAGATACGGGGCCCGGCACTGAAGCTTTCTTT
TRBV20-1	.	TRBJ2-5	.	CSARDNSLVSGETQYF	TGCAGTGCTAGAGATAATAGTCTAGTGTCAGGAGAGACCCAGTACTTC
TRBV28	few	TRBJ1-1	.	CASSLGGLNTEAFF	TGTGCCAGCAGTTTGGGGGGCTTGAACACTGAAGCTTTCTTT